Below, 16 T cell receptor beta chains from the same sample are listed, as sequenced in a study of CD8+CD57+ T cells in acquired aplastic anemia. TCR beta VDJ and CDR3 were profiled, and genomic DNA was the template. Each CDR3 protein gets one entry after TCRdb re-called the reads with MiXCR. This table holds some 290,000 distinct CDR3 sequences, 55% to 65% found once. The sequenced sample was sorted CD4+, CD8+, or CD8+CD57+ T cells (not recorded which) from PBMCs. The receptors shown here come from a human donor with severe aplastic anemia or a healthy control (not recorded which).

The rearrangement uses TRBV12-3 or TRBV12-4 and TRBJ2-1; D possibly matches TRBD1 or TRBD2 (6 bases each). The length of the CDR3 is 15 residues. V was clipped by 5 bases and J by 7 bases, with 18 bases between them. This CDR3 reads CASSEEGGSWNEQFF. DNA for the CDR3: TGTGCCAGCAGTGAAGAAGGGGGGAGTTGGAATGAGCAGTTCTTC.

About this clonotype: At one boundary the junction diverges from the germline segment, which might be a read error. This chain uses TRBV7-8 with TRBJ2-5, with a possible D match to TRBD1 (5 bases). CDR1 SGHVS and CDR2 FQNEAQ come from the germline V gene. There are 14 residues in the CDR3. The CDR3 sequence: CASSQEGVGETQYF. Here the CDR3 DNA reads TGCGCCAGCAGCCAAGAAGGGGTTGGAGAGACCCAGTACTTC.

On this clonotype: Relative to the germline gene, one junction end is altered; a read error may explain this. This chain uses TRBV7-2 with TRBJ2-5; 11 bases are a match to TRBD2. In germline, CDR1 is SGHTA, CDR2 FQGNSA. The CDR3 spans 16 residues. The CDR3 loop reads CASSLRIGLAGGHRDF. DNA for the CDR3: TGTGCCAGCAGCTTAAGGATCGGTCTAGCGGGGGGCCATCGGGACTTC.

In nucleotides, the CDR3 is TGTGCCACCAGCGTACGACAGGGGGAGGCCACTGAAGCTTTCTTT. Translation: CATSVRQGEATEAFF. The chain is built from TRBV15 and TRBJ1-1, with 9 bases fitting TRBD1. The CDR3 length is 15 residues. V gave up 5 bases and J gave up 4 bases; unmatched junction bases: 8. Germline assignment: CDR1 LNHNV and CDR2 YYDKDF (reference sequence).

The table lists this clonotype with a few counts. This chain connects TRBV7-9 to TRBJ2-5, with 7 positions matching TRBD2. V trimming: 6 bases; J trimming: 0 bases; junction bases outside the gene matches: 19. In germline, CDR1 is SEHNR, CDR2 FQNEAQ (reference sequence). This CDR3 region has 19 residues. The CDR3 nucleotides are TGTGCCAGCAGTCCGTGGGGGGGTTTGTTTGCGGGGGACCAAGAGACCCAGTACTTC. This translates into CASSPWGGLFAGDQETQYF. Based on the CDR3 plus reference TRBV7-9 and TRBJ2-5, the full variable domain is DTGVSQNPRHKITKRGQNVTFRCDPISEHNRLYWYRQTLGQGPEFLTYFQNEAQLEKSRLLSDRFSAERPKGSFSTLEIQRTEQGDSAMYLCASSPWGGLFAGDQETQYFGPGTRLLVL.

Ten or more counts support this clonotype. CDR3 region: CAERIGQNNSPLHF. In DNA form, the CDR3 reads TGTGCCGAAAGGATTGGACAGAATAATTCACCCCTCCACTTT. The chain uses TRBV30 and TRBJ1-6; D may be TRBD1 (6 bases). V was cut by 8 bases and J by 5 bases, with 16 bases left in between. Germline CDR1 reads GTSNPN; CDR2 reads SVGIG (reference sequence). The CDR3 is 14 residues long.

The sample holds many counts of this clonotype. The chain has TRBV29-1 and TRBJ2-5; the match to TRBD1 covers 10 bases. V gave up 7 bases and J gave up 5 bases; unmatched junction bases: 4. The CDR3 has 12 amino acids. The germline V gene encodes CDR1 SQVTM and CDR2 ANQGSEA. The DNA for the CDR3 is TGCAGCGGTGGACAGGGGGTGGAGACCCAGTACTTC. It encodes CSGGQGVETQYF.

In its sample, this clonotype was seen a few times. The chain joins TRBV28 to TRBJ2-5; D is tentatively TRBD1 or TRBD2 (6 bases each). V shed 1 base and J shed 4 bases, with 16 bases lying between them. Germline CDR1 is MDHEN and CDR2 is SYDVKM. This CDR3 has 16 residues. The CDR3 region is CASSLSRGVGGETQYF. In DNA, the CDR3 is TGTGCCAGCAGTTTATCCAGGGGTGTGGGGGGAGAGACCCAGTACTTC.

This chain links TRBV10-3 with TRBJ1-6; TRBD1 agrees at 7 bases. The trim removed 6 bases at V and 10 bases at J, leaving 9 bases unmatched. Germline CDR1 ENHRY, CDR2 SYGVKD. There are 14 residues in the CDR3. The CDR3 is CAISPETGLSPLHF. The CDR3 DNA reads TGTGCCATCAGCCCTGAGACAGGGTTGTCACCCCTCCACTTT.

This clonotype occurred many times. This chain uses TRBV7-9 with TRBJ1-1; a weak D match, TRBD1 (6 bases). CDR1 is SEHNR, CDR2 FQNEAQ, per germline (reference sequence). The germline V and J ends were trimmed by 5 bases and 0 bases, with 16 bases remaining between them. The CDR3 has 16 amino acids. CDR3 sequence (DNA): TGTGCCAGCAGCCGGGCTAATACAGGGATGAACACTGAAGCTTTCTTT. Its translation is CASSRANTGMNTEAFF.

This chain uses TRBV7-9 with TRBJ2-5; D call uncertain. CDR1 and CDR2 from the germline V gene are SEHNR and FQNEAQ (reference sequence). The CDR3 contains 14 residues. V dropped 5 bases and J dropped 2 bases, with 12 bases sitting between them. CDR3 DNA: TGTGCCAGCAGCCCCTATGGGGTTCAAGAGACCCAGTACTTC. Its protein product is CASSPYGVQETQYF.

In its sample, this clonotype was seen once. The V and J genes are TRBV29-1 and TRBJ1-1; D remains ambiguous. The CDR3 totals 12 residues. Germline loops: CDR1 SQVTM, CDR2 ANQGSEA. Trimming took 6 bases from V and 3 from J, leaving 11 bases between them. The CDR3 region is CSVAGWDTEAFF. The CDR3 DNA reads as TGCAGCGTAGCCGGATGGGACACTGAAGCTTTCTTT.

The gene calls are TRBV7-9 and TRBJ2-1, with 7 bases that match TRBD1. The trim removed 5 bases at V and 8 bases at J, leaving 9 bases unmatched. CDR1 and CDR2 from the germline V gene are SEHNR and FQNEAQ (reference sequence). The CDR3 covers 14 residues. The CDR3 DNA reads TGTGCCAGCAGCCGTATCGGGACAGCCTATGAGCAGTTCTTC. Protein product: CASSRIGTAYEQFF.

In its sample, this clonotype was seen a few times. The chain couples TRBV7-2 to TRBJ2-7; D ambiguous. V lost 3 bases and J lost 6, with 9 bases in between. This CDR3 spans 12 amino acids. Germline CDR1 is SGHTA and CDR2 is FQGNSA. CDR3 residues: CASSFLTTEQYF. DNA for the CDR3: TGTGCCAGCAGCTTCTTGACAACCGAGCAGTACTTC.

The rearrangement uses TRBV19 and TRBJ2-5; TRBD2 matches at 7 bases. From germline, CDR1 is LNHDA and CDR2 SQIVND (reference sequence). The V gene end was trimmed by 9 bases and the J gene end by 4 bases; junction bases not matched to a gene: 11. This CDR3 is built from 14 residues. CDR3 DNA: TGTGCCAGCTCCTCGACGGGGGGAAGAGAGACCCAGTACTTC. Translated, it gives CASSSTGGRETQYF.

The V gene is TRBV10-1, the J gene TRBJ2-3; D may be TRBD2 (6 bases). V lost 4 bases and J lost 1, with 18 bases in between. Germline V gene lookup returns CDR1 WNHNN and CDR2 SYGVQD (reference sequence). CDR3 length: 17 amino acids. CDR3 bases: TGCGCCAGCAGTGGCGGCGGGACCCGGCGGGGCACAGATACGCAGTATTTT. It translates to CASSGGGTRRGTDTQYF.